These T cell receptor beta chains were read from a single sample in a study of cytomegalovirus exposure and HLA in healthy donors. Data came from immunoSEQ multiplex PCR; TCRdb stores just in-frame clones and leaves some out. The profile shows 120,000 or so clones, 66% of them singletons. Sequenced sample: PBMCs. Receptors were obtained from a man aged 18 to 29 in good health and CMV-seronegative. Both conserved end residues are trimmed from each CDR3.

TRBJ2-2 | TRBV11-2 | ASSLKGFMLTGELF
TRBJ2-1 | TRBV5-4 | ASSLGVSAGVGGNEQF
TRBJ2-7 | TRBV6-1 | AILNRDNPEQY
TRBJ2-1 | TRBV5-1 | ASSLGGDYEQF
TRBJ2-5 | TRBV19 | ASSPGQGSNAQY
TRBJ1-2 | TRBV6-6 | ASSLVRGYT
TRBJ2-1 | TRBV19 | ASAVLADHYGSYNEQF
TRBJ1-1 | TRBV19 | ASRWEGMNTEAF
TRBJ1-2 | TRBV6-6 | ASSYWDSPNYGYT
TRBJ1-4 | TRBV4-2 | ASSHPGEVF
TRBJ2-1 | TRBV4-1 | ASSQDRGTGGREQF
TRBJ2-3 | TRBV9 | ASSVDPRSGSGRDTQY
TRBJ2-3 | TRBV7-2 | ASSLLAGGSTDTQY
TRBJ2-1 | TRBV5-1 | ASRRGQPYNEQF
TRBJ1-4 | TRBV28 | ASSSAGGLSEKLF
TRBJ2-7 | TRBV10-3 | AISDLGLNEQY
TRBJ2-7 | TRBV2 | ATPSGGSSEQY
TRBJ1-1 | TRBV27 | ASSNRGRAWGTEAF
TRBJ1-2 | TRBV6-5 | ACGQGHGYT
TRBJ2-2 | TRBV9 | ASSPRQYTGELF
TRBJ2-1 | TRBV7-9 | ASSYGGGTRYEQF
TRBJ2-1 | TRBV15 | ATSPGSSYNEQF
TRBJ1-1 | TRBV29-1 | SPGGTEAF
TRBJ2-1 | TRBV30 | AWSGAGIDEQF
TRBJ2-3 | TRBV6-5 | ASSRRDRGTDTQY
TRBJ2-6 | TRBV10-1 | ASSDLLGASGANVLT
TRBJ1-1 | TRBV28 | ASSFGGVVSEAF
TRBJ2-7 | TRBV18 | ASSSRRGTLYEQY
TRBJ1-5 | TRBV12-5 | ASGIKDRGPGNQPQH
TRBJ2-6 | TRBV4-2 | ASSPYGQGAPGANVLT
TRBJ1-5 | TRBV7-2 | ASSLQGRWNQPQH
TRBJ1-5 | TRBV5-4 | ASSFQGQPQH
TRBJ2-1 | TRBV5-4 | ASSPQAGGPFDEQF
TRBJ2-2 | TRBV27 | ASSRAGTGANTGELF
TRBJ2-3 | TRBV15 | ATSIPLGLAGIDTQY
NA | TRBV25-1 | ASSPGQASSYEQY
TRBJ2-1 | TRBV25-1 | ASSEFSGEGRNEQF
TRBJ1-1 | TRBV6-1 | ASSAGPANTEAF
TRBJ2-2 | TRBV9 | ASSFFFGKANTGELF
TRBJ2-7 | TRBV7-9 | ASSDRYEQY
TRBJ2-2 | TRBV5-6 | ASSFSTGGFTGELF
TRBJ2-1 | TRBV30 | AWSVVAGHNEQF
TRBJ2-7 | TRBV19 | ASSTDRGHEQY
TRBJ2-1 | TRBV29-1 | SVFVAGGLYNEQF
TRBJ1-3 | TRBV30 | AWSISLDKTMDTIY
TRBJ1-3 | TRBV13 | ASSSGTGYGNTIY
TRBJ2-2 | TRBV30 | AWSVPRQGADLSAGELF
TRBJ1-2 | TRBV29-1 | SVFNRGSISYGYT
TRBJ1-2 | TRBV5-4 | ASSFPDRPSSGYT
TRBJ2-1 | TRBV11-2 | ASSQKGTGLKFEQF